The 23 T cell receptor beta chains below all came from one sample that was sequenced in a study of neurological immune-mediated disorders (dated by TCRdb to 2018 to 2020). Library construction relied on 5' RACE. TCRdb shows the sequencer as Illumina HiSeq 2500. Using fastp at Q25 and MiXCR, TCRdb reprocessed the public reads and kept productive beta chains. Each CDR3 protein gets just one entry, which takes the most common genes and DNA from the rows behind it. In this sample the table shows about 46,000 distinct CDR3 sequences, 3% of which occur a single time. Approximately 15% of the sample is held by the ten biggest clonotypes. The sequenced sample was PBMCs. The receptors derive from a woman between 45 and 60 years old with multiple sclerosis.

The sample holds many counts of this clonotype. The chain links TRBV5-1 to TRBJ1-4; D unclear. V was trimmed by 4 bases and J by 8 bases, leaving 9 bases between them. Per the germline V gene, CDR1 is SGHRS and CDR2 is YFSETQ. This CDR3 contains 12 residues. CDR3: CASSVEGEKLFF. DNA for the CDR3: TGCGCCAGCAGCGTGGAGGGCGAAAAACTGTTTTTT.

This clonotype was seen many times. The chain employs TRBV4-2 and TRBJ2-7; D is ambiguous. The CDR3 is 13 residues long. CDR1 and CDR2 from the germline V gene are LGHNA and YNFKEQ. The germline V and J ends were trimmed by 0 bases and 9 bases, with 12 bases remaining between them. The chain's CDR3 is CASSQEYSSPQYF. As DNA, the CDR3 is TGTGCCAGCAGCCAAGAGTACAGTAGCCCGCAGTACTTC.

The sample holds many counts of this clonotype. The chain recombines TRBV5-6 with TRBJ2-3; D not resolved. The germline CDR1 and CDR2 sequences are SGHDT and YYEEEE. The CDR3 runs to 13 residues. V was cut by 7 bases and J by 3 bases, with 12 bases left in between. CDR3 region: CASGGWGTDTQYF. Written as DNA, the CDR3 is TGTGCCAGCGGCGGATGGGGAACAGATACGCAGTATTTT.

This clonotype has ten or more counts. The V gene is TRBV20-1, the J gene TRBJ2-1; D may be TRBD2 (5 bases). CDR3 length: 14 amino acids. CDR1 is DFQATT and CDR2 is SNEGSKA in the germline V gene (reference sequence). V shed 5 bases and J shed 10 bases, with 21 bases lying between them. CDR3 in DNA: TGCAGTGCTCCTTCGGACTCGTCCGCAAGGGAGCAGTTCTTC. Amino acids: CSAPSDSSAREQFF.

This clonotype appeared many times. The chain joins TRBV5-1 to TRBJ2-7; TRBD2 agrees at 11 bases. After removal of 6 bases from V and 4 bases from J, the junction contained 15 bases not matched to a gene. The CDR3 spans 17 residues. CDR1 is SGHRS and CDR2 is YFSETQ in the germline V gene. The DNA for the CDR3 is TGCGCCAGCAATGGGGGCATCCTAGCGGGAGGCAAATACGAGCAGTACTTC. This translates into CASNGGILAGGKYEQYF.

This clonotype was seen many times. This chain joins TRBV7-2 and TRBJ2-5; TRBD2 is a possible D gene (6 bases). CDR1 is SGHTA, CDR2 FQGNSA, per germline. Trimming took off 3 bases at V and 3 bases at J, with 8 bases between the two ends. This CDR3 has 13 residues. CDR3: CASSFWREETQYF. The CDR3 DNA is TGTGCCAGCAGCTTTTGGAGGGAAGAGACCCAGTACTTC.

The chain links TRBV9 to TRBJ2-1, with 7 bases fitting TRBD2. J gave up 5 bases and V 0 bases, and 14 bases lay outside the gene matches. The CDR3 totals 18 residues. The germline gives CDR1 SGDLS, CDR2 YYNGEE. The CDR3 spells CASSVDPLPGGADNEQFF. DNA of the CDR3: TGTGCCAGCAGCGTAGATCCCCTACCGGGAGGAGCGGACAATGAGCAGTTCTTC.

This clonotype came up many times. V gene TRBV19 combines with J gene TRBJ2-7, with unresolved D. Trimming removed 5 bases from V and 2 bases from J, with 16 bases in between. Germline V gives CDR1 LNHDA, CDR2 SQIVND (reference sequence). The CDR3 covers 15 residues. The CDR3 sequence: CASSLHRAGTYEQYF. The CDR3 DNA reads TGTGCCAGTAGTTTACACCGGGCCGGAACCTACGAGCAGTACTTC.

This clonotype was detected ten times or more. The J gene is TRBJ1-5, the V gene TRBV12-3 or TRBV12-4, with D unclear. V lost 6 bases and J lost 5, with 14 bases in between. This CDR3 spans 14 amino acids. CDR3 sequence reads: CASSVTPLYQPQHF. As DNA, the CDR3 is TGTGCCAGCAGCGTGACACCCCTCTATCAGCCCCAGCATTTT.

This clonotype came up many times. This chain connects TRBV15 to TRBJ2-3; D is undetermined. With 4 bases removed from V and 0 bases from J, the gap between germline ends came to 11 bases. CDR1 LNHNV and CDR2 YYDKDF come from the germline V gene (reference sequence). This CDR3 has 15 residues. Here the CDR3 reads CATSKWPTSTDTQYF. The CDR3 nucleotides read TGTGCCACCAGCAAATGGCCCACTAGCACAGATACGCAGTATTTT.

The sample holds many counts of this clonotype. The chain carries TRBV6-5 and TRBJ1-1; 10 bases map to TRBD1. The CDR3 is 14 amino acids. The V and J ends lost 5 bases and 6 bases, in that order; junction bases with no gene match: 6. Germline V lookup: CDR1 MNHEY, CDR2 SVGAGI. CDR3 DNA sequence: TGTGCCAGCAGTGCCGGGACAGGGGTGGCTGAAGCTTTCTTT. Translation: CASSAGTGVAEAFF.

There are many counts of this clonotype. CDR3 sequence reads: CASSLRAGGAYGGTEAFF. DNA for the CDR3: TGTGCCAGCAGCTTACGAGCAGGGGGCGCTTATGGGGGCACTGAAGCTTTCTTT. This sequence joins TRBV7-3 and TRBJ1-1; 8 bases match TRBD1. CDR1 and CDR2 (germline): SGHTA, FQGTGA. The trim removed 2 bases at V and 4 bases at J, leaving 15 bases unmatched. The length of the CDR3 is 18 residues.

Many counts were recorded for this clonotype. CDR3 coding DNA: TGCAGTGCTAGAGTGCCTGGCGGGGGCGGGACCGGGGAGCTGTTTTTT. It codes for CSARVPGGGGTGELFF. The V and J genes are TRBV20-1 and TRBJ2-2; tentative D call: TRBD2 (7 bases). In germline, CDR1 is DFQATT, CDR2 SNEGSKA (reference sequence). This CDR3 has 16 amino acids. The ends were cut back, 1 base at V and 5 bases at J, with 17 bases in the middle.

There are many counts of this clonotype. J is TRBJ2-3 and V is TRBV5-1, with 11 bases aligning to TRBD2. The V gene's germline CDR1 is SGHRS and CDR2 YFSETQ. The CDR3 is made up of 16 amino acids. The trim removed 4 bases at V and 4 bases at J, leaving 8 bases unmatched. In DNA form, the CDR3 reads TGCGCCAGCAGCCCCGGACTAGCGGGCGTCTCAGATACGCAGTATTTT. It specifies CASSPGLAGVSDTQYF.

This clonotype was seen repeatedly, ten times or more. CDR3 nucleotides: TGTGCCAGCAGCCAAAGGAACCAAGAGACCCAGTACTTC. Translation gives CASSQRNQETQYF. The chain uses TRBV3-1 and TRBJ2-5; no reliable D call. The CDR3 length is 13 residues. V lost 2 bases to trimming and J lost 0 bases, with 4 bases between them. Germline CDR1 reads LGHDT; CDR2 reads YNNKEL (reference sequence).

This clonotype appeared many times. The chain recombines TRBV5-1 with TRBJ2-3; D gene unclear. V was pared by 0 bases and J by 4 bases, with 12 bases between. There are 15 residues in the CDR3. Germline CDR1 is SGHRS and CDR2 is YFSETQ. CDR3: CASSLGAGFADTQYF. CDR3 DNA: TGCGCCAGCAGCTTGGGGGCAGGTTTTGCAGATACGCAGTATTTT.

V is TRBV4-1 and J is TRBJ2-6; no clear D. The germline CDR1 and CDR2 sequences are MGHRA and YSYEKL. V dropped 0 bases and J dropped 4 bases, with 4 bases sitting between them. This CDR3 region has 14 residues. In DNA form, the CDR3 reads TGCGCCAGCAGCCAAGAACTGGGGGCCAACGTCCTGACTTTC. It translates to CASSQELGANVLTF.

This clonotype was seen repeatedly, ten times or more. V is TRBV5-1 and J is TRBJ2-5; D gene uncertain. CDR3 size: 13 residues. CDR1 SGHRS and CDR2 YFSETQ come from the germline V gene. Trimming took off 3 bases at V and 5 bases at J, with 11 bases between the two ends. The CDR3 sequence is CASSSPSQETQYF. CDR3 in DNA: TGCGCCAGCAGCTCACCTTCGCAGGAGACCCAGTACTTC.

This clonotype was seen repeatedly, ten times or more. The chain carries TRBV20-1 and TRBJ2-1; no firm D call. This CDR3 has 13 residues. Per germline, CDR1 DFQATT and CDR2 SNEGSKA (reference sequence). Trimming shortened V by 4 bases and J by 7 bases, and 14 bases separated the two germline ends. The CDR3 sequence is CSANGRSWNEQFF. Here the CDR3 DNA reads TGCAGTGCTAATGGCAGGTCGTGGAATGAGCAGTTCTTC.

This clonotype occurred many times. The chain recombines TRBV20-1 with TRBJ2-1, with TRBD2 identical over 13 bases. In germline, CDR1 is DFQATT, CDR2 SNEGSKA (reference sequence). The CDR3 has 12 residues. V trimming: 3 bases; J trimming: 14 bases; junction bases outside the gene matches: 4. This CDR3 is CSASLGLAGEFF. CDR3 nucleotide sequence: TGCAGTGCTAGCCTTGGACTAGCGGGAGAGTTCTTC.

In its sample, this clonotype ranks as medium-sized. J is TRBJ1-6 and V is TRBV9; D is ambiguous. The germline CDR1 and CDR2 sequences are SGDLS and YYNGEE. Trimming removed 3 bases from V and 10 bases from J, with 14 bases in between. CDR3 length equals 14 residues. CDR3 sequence: CASSGGLVESPLHF. The DNA for the CDR3 is TGTGCCAGCAGCGGAGGCCTGGTAGAATCACCCCTCCACTTT. The full variable domain, completed using reference TRBV9 and TRBJ1-6, is DSGVTQTPKHLITATGQRVTLRCSPRSGDLSVYWYQQSLDQGLQFLIQYYNGEERAKGNILERFSAQQFPDLHSELNLSSLELGDSALYFCASSGGLVESPLHFGNGTRLTVT.

There are many counts of this clonotype. V is TRBV28 and J is TRBJ1-4; D remains ambiguous. Germline CDR1 reads MDHEN; CDR2 reads SYDVKM. Trimming shortened V by 7 bases and J by 7 bases, and 7 bases separated the two germline ends. This CDR3 has 11 residues. The CDR3 loop reads CASKTGEKLFF. DNA of the CDR3: TGTGCCAGCAAAACGGGTGAAAAACTGTTTTTT.

This clonotype was counted many times. The chain joins TRBV5-1 to TRBJ2-3; D is tentatively TRBD1 or TRBD2 (5 bases each). V lost 4 bases to trimming and J lost 6 bases, with 15 bases between them. The CDR3 consists of 14 residues. Germline V gene data show CDR1 as SGHRS and CDR2 as YFSETQ. The CDR3 here is CASSAGLGVDTQYF. The CDR3 DNA reads as TGCGCCAGCAGCGCCGGACTGGGGGTGGATACGCAGTATTTT.